A selection of T cell receptor beta chains follows, all from one sample in a study of radiation and T cells in renal cell carcinoma. Profiling relied on immunoSEQ multiplex PCR, and the TCRdb table lists in-frame clones only, not all of them. In the table there are approximately 140,000 clones, approximately 87% of which are singletons. Sequences were derived from blood, sampled from a patient whose treatment included radiotherapy and nephrectomy. Receptor source: a woman in her forties or fifties with renal cell carcinoma. CDR3s include the opening cysteine and the closing phenylalanine or tryptophan. Each record gives: clone size, J gene, D gene, V gene, CDR3 protein, CDR3 DNA. D genes are given only for firm matches. Clone size, where shown, is once, few, many, or a class for clones that have expanded.

clone_size: -; j_call: TRBJ1-2; d_call: -; v_call: TRBV15; cdr3_aa: CATSRAYRDNNYGYTF; cdr3_nt: TGTGCCACCAGCAGAGCTTATCGGGACAATAACTATGGCTACACCTTC
clone_size: -; j_call: TRBJ2-7; d_call: -; v_call: TRBV6-6; cdr3_aa: CASSSPGRNYEQYF; cdr3_nt: TGTGCCAGCAGTTCCCCCGGACGTAACTACGAGCAGTACTTC
clone_size: once; j_call: TRBJ2-3; d_call: TRBD1; v_call: TRBV5-1; cdr3_aa: CASSWTGADTDTQYF; cdr3_nt: TGCGCCAGCAGCTGGACAGGGGCGGACACAGATACGCAGTATTTT
clone_size: -; j_call: TRBJ2-7; d_call: -; v_call: TRBV2; cdr3_aa: CASKPQAYEQYF; cdr3_nt: TGTGCCAGCAAACCTCAAGCCTACGAGCAGTACTTC
clone_size: few; j_call: TRBJ1-4; d_call: TRBD1; v_call: TRBV20-1; cdr3_aa: CSARGQGLFF; cdr3_nt: TGCAGTGCTAGGGGACAGGGCCTGTTTTTT
clone_size: few; j_call: TRBJ1-1; d_call: -; v_call: TRBV25-1; cdr3_aa: CASSNRENTEAFF; cdr3_nt: TGTGCCAGCAGTAACAGAGAGAACACTGAAGCTTTCTTT
clone_size: -; j_call: TRBJ1-4; d_call: TRBD1; v_call: TRBV28; cdr3_aa: CASSPGGQELGRKLFF; cdr3_nt: TGTGCCAGCAGCCCGGGTGGACAGGAATTGGGGAGGAAACTGTTTTTT
clone_size: -; j_call: TRBJ2-7; d_call: -; v_call: TRBV30; cdr3_aa: CAWSVLKASEQYF; cdr3_nt: TGTGCCTGGAGTGTACTGAAAGCTTCCGAGCAGTACTTC
clone_size: -; j_call: TRBJ2-7; d_call: -; v_call: TRBV7-2; cdr3_aa: CASSPDRSSYEQYF; cdr3_nt: TGTGCCAGCAGCCCCGACAGGAGCTCCTACGAGCAGTACTTC
clone_size: -; j_call: TRBJ1-1; d_call: -; v_call: TRBV19; cdr3_aa: CASSIGGWSEAFF; cdr3_nt: TGTGCCAGTAGTATAGGGGGTTGGTCTGAAGCTTTCTTT
clone_size: -; j_call: TRBJ1-4; d_call: -; v_call: TRBV7-8; cdr3_aa: CASSPRSTNEKLFF; cdr3_nt: TGTGCCAGCAGCCCCCGGTCAACTAATGAAAAACTGTTTTTT
clone_size: -; j_call: TRBJ2-1; d_call: -; v_call: TRBV9; cdr3_aa: CASRGRDSYNEQFF; cdr3_nt: TGTGCCAGCAGGGGCCGGGACTCTTACAATGAGCAGTTCTTC
clone_size: -; j_call: TRBJ1-1; d_call: TRBD1; v_call: TRBV5-1; cdr3_aa: CASSPPGTALNTEAFF; cdr3_nt: TGCGCCAGCAGCCCGCCAGGGACAGCATTGAACACTGAAGCTTTCTTT
clone_size: -; j_call: TRBJ2-2; d_call: TRBD2; v_call: TRBV11-2; cdr3_aa: CASSSTAGLNTGELFF; cdr3_nt: TGTGCCAGCAGCTCCACAGCGGGACTGAACACCGGGGAGCTGTTTTTT
clone_size: few; j_call: TRBJ2-7; d_call: -; v_call: TRBV10-1; cdr3_aa: CASSEPGDYEEQYF; cdr3_nt: TGCGCCAGCAGTGAGCCCGGAGACTACGAGGAGCAGTACTTC
clone_size: -; j_call: TRBJ1-2; d_call: -; v_call: TRBV2; cdr3_aa: CASSTADFGYTF; cdr3_nt: TGTGCCAGCAGCACAGCAGATTTTGGCTACACCTTC
clone_size: -; j_call: TRBJ2-7; d_call: -; v_call: TRBV10-3; cdr3_aa: CANARGQTYEQYF; cdr3_nt: TGTGCCAACGCCCGGGGGCAGACCTACGAGCAGTACTTC
clone_size: -; j_call: TRBJ2-7; d_call: -; v_call: TRBV10-2; cdr3_aa: CATSRNEGGYEQYF; cdr3_nt: TGCGCCACAAGCCGTAATGAGGGTGGTTACGAGCAGTACTTC
clone_size: -; j_call: TRBJ2-5; d_call: -; v_call: TRBV10-2; cdr3_aa: CASRTKETQYF; cdr3_nt: TGCGCCAGCAGGACAAAAGAGACCCAGTACTTC
clone_size: once; j_call: TRBJ2-7; d_call: TRBD1; v_call: TRBV11-2; cdr3_aa: CASSFRTGGVYEQYF; cdr3_nt: TGTGCCAGCAGCTTTCGGACAGGGGGAGTCTACGAGCAGTACTTC
clone_size: once; j_call: TRBJ2-3; d_call: -; v_call: TRBV7-2; cdr3_aa: CASSSLAGSTDTQYF; cdr3_nt: TGTGCCAGCAGCTCACTTGCCGGGAGCACAGATACGCAGTATTTT
clone_size: -; j_call: TRBJ2-3; d_call: TRBD1; v_call: TRBV5-1; cdr3_aa: CASSTRQTGADTQYF; cdr3_nt: TGCGCCAGCAGCACGCGCCAGACAGGGGCAGATACGCAGTATTTT
clone_size: -; j_call: TRBJ2-3; d_call: TRBD2; v_call: TRBV4-2; cdr3_aa: CASSDVSGATDTQYF; cdr3_nt: TGTGCCAGCAGCGACGTTAGCGGGGCCACAGATACGCAGTATTTT
clone_size: -; j_call: TRBJ1-5; d_call: -; v_call: TRBV19; cdr3_aa: CASSIDNSPDGQPQHF; cdr3_nt: TGTGCCAGTAGTATTGACAACAGCCCAGACGGTCAGCCCCAGCATTTT
clone_size: once; j_call: TRBJ2-5; d_call: -; v_call: TRBV4-1; cdr3_aa: CASSLWARGEGGETQYF; cdr3_nt: TGCGCCAGCAGCCTGTGGGCAAGGGGGGAGGGTGGAGAGACCCAGTACTTC